These 28 T cell receptor beta chains share one sample of origin, sequenced in a study of cytomegalovirus exposure and HLA in healthy donors. In the PCR, 60 Vbeta and 13 Jbeta primers were used. Assay used: immunoSEQ multiplex PCR; TCRdb lists only in-frame clones, some missing. This sample has 110,000 to 150,000 clones, with around 10% found just once. The sequenced sample was PBMCs. The origin of the receptors is a man aged 50-60 years in good health and CMV-seronegative.

The V and J genes are TRBV30 and TRBJ1-1; possibly TRBD1 for D (6 bases). Germline V lookup: CDR1 GTSNPN, CDR2 SVGIG (reference sequence). With 4 bases removed from V and 5 bases from J, the gap between germline ends came to 14 bases. The CDR3 consists of 13 residues. The CDR3 is CAWNSGEGTEAFF. The CDR3 DNA sequence: TGTGCCTGGAACTCAGGGGAAGGGACTGAAGCTTTCTTT.

This clone has a handful of counts. The chain combines TRBV7-9 with TRBJ2-2; D is unresolved. Trimming pared 3 bases from V and 4 bases from J, leaving 9 bases between. CDR3 length: 14 residues. Germline V CDR1 and CDR2: SEHNR, FQNEAQ (reference sequence). The DNA for the CDR3 is TGTGCCAGCAGCTTCGGTGCAGGCACCGGGGAGCTGTTTTTT. Its translation: CASSFGAGTGELFF.

The genes are TRBV30 and TRBJ1-1, with TRBD1 matching over 7 bases. Germline V gene lookup returns CDR1 GTSNPN and CDR2 SVGIG (reference sequence). CDR3 length equals 14 residues. Unmatched junction bases numbered 5, after V lost 1 base and J lost 3 bases. The CDR3 DNA sequence: TGTGCCTGGAGTGCGGACAGGCTAGACACTGAAGCTTTCTTT. Translated: CAWSADRLDTEAFF.

This clone was picked up many times. The V gene is TRBV29-1, the J gene TRBJ1-1; 7 bases match TRBD1. The CDR3 has 10 amino acids. Germline V gene sequence: CDR1 SQVTM, CDR2 ANQGSEA. The V and J ends lost 5 bases and 7 bases, in that order; junction bases with no gene match: 1. DNA of the CDR3: TGCAGCGTTTCAGGGGGTGAAGCTTTCTTT. This codes for CSVSGGEAFF.

This clone was seen a few times. The chain uses TRBV27 and TRBJ1-2; maybe TRBD1 (6 bases). The CDR3 has 14 residues. Trimming pared 0 bases from V and 6 bases from J, leaving 11 bases between. Per germline, CDR1 MNHEY and CDR2 SMNVEV (reference sequence). Here the CDR3 reads CASSLSNRVNGYTF. The CDR3 coding sequence is TGTGCCAGCAGTTTATCGAACAGGGTAAATGGCTACACCTTC.

This clone was counted a few times. This rearrangement joins TRBV6-5 to TRBJ1-2; D is ambiguous. Germline loops: CDR1 MNHEY, CDR2 SVGAGI. V was cut by 2 bases and J by 0 bases, with 4 bases left in between. CDR3 length: 13 residues. CDR3 protein: CASSYEANYGYTF. CDR3 nucleotide sequence: TGTGCCAGCAGTTACGAGGCTAACTATGGCTACACCTTC.

A few counts support this clone. The chain combines TRBV27 with TRBJ1-6; D might be TRBD1 (6 bases). V was clipped by 5 bases and J by 16 bases, with 15 bases between them. CDR3 size: 12 residues. CDR1 is MNHEY and CDR2 is SMNVEV in the germline V gene (reference sequence). The CDR3 DNA reads as TGTGCCAGCAGTCTACAGGGATTTGGTCTCCACTTT. It is translated as CASSLQGFGLHF.

This clone turned up a few times. The chain carries TRBV28 and TRBJ2-1; weak D call: TRBD2 (5 bases). Germline V CDR1 and CDR2: MDHEN, SYDVKM. The CDR3 covers 14 residues. Between the trimmed V and J ends, which lost 7 bases and 8 bases, there was a span of 18 bases. The DNA of the CDR3 is TGTGCCAGCACCGGACTCGGCGATTCCTATGAGCAGTTCTTC. It encodes CASTGLGDSYEQFF.

Comment on this clone: Germline is not matched at one junction end, which may reflect a read error. The chain employs TRBV6-1 and TRBJ1-5; no reliable D call. The CDR3 loop spans 14 amino acids. CDR1 and CDR2 (germline): MNHNS, SASEGT. For the CDR3, the DNA is TGTGCCAGCACTCCTACTGGGAGCAATCAGCTCCAGCATTTT. This gives the protein CASTPTGSNQLQHF.

The chain uses TRBV6-5 and TRBJ1-6; D ambiguous. Germline lookup yields CDR1 MNHEY and CDR2 SVGAGI. This CDR3 region has 13 residues. Trimming took off 2 bases at V and 14 bases at J, with 13 bases between the two ends. The CDR3: CASSYGETSALHF. The CDR3 DNA reads TGTGCCAGCAGTTACGGGGAGACTAGCGCCCTCCACTTT.

This clone has just a few counts. V usage is TRBV7-9 and J usage is TRBJ2-2; D not certain. Germline V gene data show CDR1 as SEHNR and CDR2 as FQNEAQ (reference sequence). The CDR3 length is 14 residues. Trimming stripped 1 base from V and 2 bases from J, with 5 bases between. The CDR3 DNA sequence: TGTGCCAGCAGCTTAGGACATAACACCGGGGAGCTGTTTTTT. This translates into CASSLGHNTGELFF.

Only a few counts were recorded for this clone. The chain is built from TRBV4-1 and TRBJ2-7; 8 bases agree with TRBD1. Germline trimming cut 0 bases from V and 5 bases from J; bases unmatched to any gene: 9. The germline CDR1 and CDR2 sequences are MGHRA and YSYEKL. The CDR3 totals 16 residues. In nucleotides, the CDR3 is TGCGCCAGCAGCCAAGATCAGTGGACAGGGCTAAACGAGCAGTACTTC. Its protein is CASSQDQWTGLNEQYF.

The chain uses TRBV7-9 and TRBJ2-3; 8 bases agree with TRBD1. Per germline, CDR1 SEHNR and CDR2 FQNEAQ (reference sequence). This CDR3 region has 13 residues. V was clipped by 7 bases and J by 4 bases; unmatched bases: 4. The CDR3 sequence: CASMLQGADTQYF. The CDR3 region has the DNA TGTGCCAGCATGTTACAGGGGGCAGATACGCAGTATTTT.

This clone was detected many times. V usage is TRBV18 and J usage is TRBJ1-3, with 7 bases that match TRBD1. CDR3 size: 16 residues. In germline, CDR1 is KGHSH, CDR2 LQKENI. The ends lost 5 bases at V and 0 bases at J; junction bases unmatched: 7. Here the CDR3 reads CASSRDSVISGNTIYF. The CDR3, as DNA: TGTGCCAGCTCAAGGGACAGCGTGATCTCTGGAAACACCATATATTTT.

CDR3 protein: CASTLTGRVGQYF. Here the CDR3 DNA reads TGTGCCAGCACCCTCACAGGGAGGGTTGGTCAGTACTTC. The chain links TRBV28 to TRBJ2-7, with D perhaps TRBD2 (7 bases). The germline gives CDR1 MDHEN, CDR2 SYDVKM. The CDR3 totals 13 residues. The V end lost 7 bases, the J end lost 10 bases, and 20 bases lay between the germline ends.

The V gene is TRBV19, the J gene TRBJ2-1, with 7 bases identical to TRBD2. J gave up 2 bases and V 4 bases, and 5 bases lay outside the gene matches. The CDR3 has 15 residues. The germline CDR1 and CDR2 sequences are LNHDA and SQIVND (reference sequence). The CDR3 nucleotides are TGTGCCAGTAGTAACACCGGGACTACCTACAATGAGCAGTTCTTC. This encodes CASSNTGTTYNEQFF.

The chain employs TRBV19 and TRBJ2-3, with no clear D. V was cut by 3 bases and J by 3 bases, with 4 bases left in between. This CDR3 comprises 12 residues. Germline CDR1 is LNHDA and CDR2 is SQIVND (reference sequence). CDR3 nucleotides: TGTGCCAGTAGTATGAGGACAGATACGCAGTATTTT. The encoded protein is CASSMRTDTQYF.

This clone was observed a few times. V gene TRBV7-9 combines with J gene TRBJ1-1; D may be TRBD1 (5 bases). This CDR3 comprises 14 residues. Germline V gene lookup returns CDR1 SEHNR and CDR2 FQNEAQ (reference sequence). V was clipped by 1 base and J by 3 bases, with 9 bases between them. In DNA, the CDR3 is TGTGCCAGCAGCTTAGACCAGGGTTACACTGAAGCTTTCTTT. It is translated as CASSLDQGYTEAFF.

This chain connects TRBV27 to TRBJ1-4, with D possibly being TRBD1 (5 bases). V was cut by 2 bases and J by 4 bases, with 11 bases left in between. The germline CDR1 and CDR2 sequences are MNHEY and SMNVEV (reference sequence). CDR3 size: 15 residues. Here the CDR3 reads CASSLRGKFNEKLFF. In DNA, the CDR3 is TGTGCCAGCAGTTTAAGGGGAAAGTTTAATGAAAAACTGTTTTTT.

A few counts support this clone. V and J are TRBV5-1 and TRBJ1-1; D unresolved. Trimming shortened V by 6 bases and J by 1 base, and 13 bases separated the two germline ends. CDR1 is SGHRS and CDR2 is YFSETQ in the germline V gene. The CDR3 covers 14 residues. In DNA, the CDR3 is TGCGCCAGCAAAACCAGAACAGAGAACACTGAAGCTTTCTTT. Translating gives CASKTRTENTEAFF.

The chain recombines TRBV9 with TRBJ2-1; 8 bases line up with TRBD2. J was trimmed by 3 bases and V by 3 bases; bases with no gene match: 5. This CDR3 is built from 15 residues. Per germline, CDR1 SGDLS and CDR2 YYNGEE. The CDR3 reads CASSAGTRDYNEQFF. The DNA for the CDR3 is TGTGCCAGCAGCGCAGGGACTAGGGACTACAATGAGCAGTTCTTC.

The table lists this clone with a few counts. The rearrangement uses TRBV7-9 and TRBJ1-3; 7 bases line up with TRBD1. The CDR3 is made up of 16 amino acids. Germline values: CDR1 SEHNR, CDR2 FQNEAQ (reference sequence). V was clipped by 2 bases and J by 5 bases; unmatched bases: 9. The CDR3 region has the DNA TGTGCCAGCAGCTTAACAACCGGGACAGTACGAAACACCATATATTTT. Amino acids: CASSLTTGTVRNTIYF.

This clone was observed a few times. The CDR3 sequence: CASSELAGSGNTIYF. In DNA, the CDR3 is TGTGCCAGCAGTGAACTGGCGGGCTCTGGAAACACCATATATTTT. This chain links TRBV6-1 with TRBJ1-3; D remains ambiguous. The CDR3 runs 15 residues. The germline V gene has CDR1 MNHNS and CDR2 SASEGT. V lost 2 bases and J 0 bases, leaving 8 bases between the germline ends.

This clone turned up a few times. The J gene is TRBJ2-2, the V gene TRBV19; TRBD2 agrees at 9 bases. The V and J ends lost 0 bases and 3 bases, in that order; junction bases with no gene match: 11. The CDR3 is 19 residues long. CDR1 and CDR2 from the germline V gene are LNHDA and SQIVND (reference sequence). CDR3 sequence (DNA): TGTGCCAGTAGTATAGATTGGGCGGGGGGGCGGATCTACACCGGGGAGCTGTTTTTT. Translated: CASSIDWAGGRIYTGELFF.

This clone has a handful of counts. This chain joins TRBV7-2 and TRBJ1-2; D uncertain. CDR1 and CDR2 (germline): SGHTA, FQGNSA. The CDR3 runs to 13 residues. V dropped 1 base and J dropped 4 bases, with 7 bases sitting between them. The CDR3 DNA reads TGTGCCAGCAGCTTAGACGGGAGCTATGGCTACACCTTC. It encodes CASSLDGSYGYTF.

The chain is built from TRBV6-5 and TRBJ1-6, with D possibly matching TRBD1 (5 bases). CDR3 length equals 16 residues. Germline values: CDR1 MNHEY, CDR2 SVGAGI. V was cut by 0 bases and J by 7 bases, with 13 bases left in between. The DNA for the CDR3 is TGTGCCAGCAGTTACTCGGGCAGGGTGCGGAATTCACCCCTCCACTTT. Its translation is CASSYSGRVRNSPLHF.

The rearrangement joins TRBV6-5 to TRBJ2-3; 8 bases align to TRBD2. The junction had 6 bases not matched to a gene; V was cut back by 2 bases and J by 2 bases. The CDR3 contains 16 residues. Germline assignment: CDR1 MNHEY and CDR2 SVGAGI. CDR3 bases: TGTGCCAGCAGTTACGGTAGCGGGACCTTCACAGATACGCAGTATTTT. As protein: CASSYGSGTFTDTQYF.

This chain links TRBV7-3 with TRBJ1-2, with no clear D. Germline V gene sequence: CDR1 SGHTA, CDR2 FQGTGA. V gave up 5 bases and J gave up 4 bases, with 17 bases separating them. CDR3 length: 15 residues. The CDR3 coding sequence is TGTGCCAGCAGCGCGGAGGGCAGCGTCGGCTATGGCTACACCTTC. It codes for CASSAEGSVGYGYTF. The whole variable domain, remainder taken from reference TRBV7-3 and TRBJ1-2, is GAGVSQTPSNKVTEKGKYVELRCDPISGHTALYWYRQSLGQGPEFLIYFQGTGAADDSGLPNDRFFAVRPEGSVSTLKIQRTERGDSAVYLCASSAEGSVGYGYTFGSGTRLTVV.